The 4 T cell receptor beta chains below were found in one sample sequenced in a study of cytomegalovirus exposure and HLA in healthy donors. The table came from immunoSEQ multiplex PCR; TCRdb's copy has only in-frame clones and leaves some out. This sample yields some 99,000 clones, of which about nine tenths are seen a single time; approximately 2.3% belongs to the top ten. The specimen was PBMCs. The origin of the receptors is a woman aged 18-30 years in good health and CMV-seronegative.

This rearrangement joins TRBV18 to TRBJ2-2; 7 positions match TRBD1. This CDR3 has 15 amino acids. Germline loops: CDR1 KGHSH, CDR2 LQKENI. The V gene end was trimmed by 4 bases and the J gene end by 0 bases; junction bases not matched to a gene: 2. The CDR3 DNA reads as TGTGCCAGCTCACAGCAGGGGGCGAACACCGGGGAGCTGTTTTTT. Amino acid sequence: CASSQQGANTGELFF.

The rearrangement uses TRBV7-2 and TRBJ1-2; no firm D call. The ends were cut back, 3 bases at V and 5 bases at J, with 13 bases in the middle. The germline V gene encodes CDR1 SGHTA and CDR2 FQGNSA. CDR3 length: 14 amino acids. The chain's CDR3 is CASSFPRDTYGYTF. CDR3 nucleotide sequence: TGTGCCAGCAGCTTCCCCCGCGACACATATGGCTACACCTTC.

CDR3: CASSHGLAESYEQYF. The CDR3 DNA reads TGTGCCAGCAGCCACGGACTAGCGGAGTCCTACGAGCAGTACTTC. The chain is built from TRBV4-2 and TRBJ2-7, with 10 bases matching TRBD2. CDR1 is LGHNA and CDR2 is YNFKEQ in the germline V gene. The CDR3 extends over 15 amino acids. Losses at the gene ends were 3 bases for V and 1 base for J; bases not matched to a gene: 3.

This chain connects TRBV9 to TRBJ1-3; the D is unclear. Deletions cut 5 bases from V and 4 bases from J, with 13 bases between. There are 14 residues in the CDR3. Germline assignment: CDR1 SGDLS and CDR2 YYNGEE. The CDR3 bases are TGTGCCAGCAGTCCCGGGTTGTCCGGAAACACCATATATTTT. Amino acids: CASSPGLSGNTIYF.